The sequence of this TCR beta chain was determined in a study of cytomegalovirus exposure and HLA in healthy donors. Findings and limits, study-wide: A few CMV-associated chains were confirmed in vitro to be specific for CMV antigens.

Turning to this clone: Its target is not known.

V gave up 0 bases and J gave up 8 bases; unmatched junction bases: 4. Germline CDR1 SGHRS, CDR2 YFSETQ. CDR3 size: 15 residues. The study ran its PCR with 60 Vbeta and 13 Jbeta primers. The data were produced by immunoSEQ multiplex PCR, yet TCRdb's version contains in-frame clones alone and is incomplete. The sample holds tens of thousands of clones, roughly 79% seen once. The sequencing sample was made of PBMCs. This sequence was found in a woman between 40 and 50 years old in good health and CMV-seropositive. The chain employs TRBV5-1 and TRBJ1-6; 8 positions match TRBD1. DNA for the CDR3: TGCGCCAGCAGCTTGGACAGGGGGTTCGATTCACCCCTCCACTTT. Translated: CASSLDRGFDSPLHF. Based on the CDR3 plus reference TRBV5-1 and TRBJ1-6, the full variable domain is KAGVTQTPRYLIKTRGQQVTLSCSPISGHRSVSWYQQTPGQGLQFLFEYFSETQRNKGNFPGRFSGRQFSNSRSEMNVSTLELGDSALYLCASSLDRGFDSPLHFGNGTRLTVT.